Ten or more counts support the clone carrying this T cell receptor (beta chain). What it recognizes is unknown. RNA transcripts served as the template for amplifying TCR beta CDR3 regions. During a first-round RT-PCR of the TCR CDR3, the HTBI primer set was used. TCRdb re-called the multiplex PCR reads through MiXCR, storing one row per CDR3 protein. The top ten hold 26% of the sample, which has a few hundred thousand distinct CDR3 sequences, around 20% seen once. Uncontrolled infection, other autoimmune disease, pregnancy or lactation led to exclusion. Thyroid ultrasound, orbital computed tomography, clinical symptoms, and serum thyroxine and TRAb underpinned diagnoses. The source of the PBMCs was approximately 10 ml of fresh peripheral blood. This sample stems from a study of T cells in Graves' hyperthyroidism and ophthalmopathy. Study conclusions and caveats: Within blood appeared most thyroid clonotypes that had expanded above 0.001.

Trimming cost V 5 bases and J 4 bases; bases outside gene matches: 16. Germline V gene sequence: CDR1 LNHDA, CDR2 SQIVND (reference sequence). CDR3 length: 17 residues. V is TRBV19 and J is TRBJ1-1; TRBD1 matches 7 bases. This clonotype originated in a man between 18 and 29 years old with Graves' hyperthyroidism. The sequencing sample was made of blood. CDR3 in amino acids: CASSPRQGNAWSTEAFF. Here the CDR3 DNA reads TGTGCCAGTAGTCCTCGACAGGGCAATGCTTGGAGCACTGAAGCTTTCTTT.